This record looks at one T cell receptor beta chain sequence and its context. The sample belongs to a study of shared clonotypes between healthy human individuals. This CDR3 has 14 amino acids. J gave up 7 bases and V 6 bases, and 3 bases lay outside the gene matches. In the original analysis: As immunoSEQ supplied junction-only sequences (without quality scores), filtering differed. Using immunoSEQ multiplex PCR, the repertoire was profiled, and TCRdb retains in-frame clones only, with some absent. Clone size and V and J calls were adopted from that table, with D and trimming inferred from the DNA. The sample includes 730,000 or so clones, approximately 75% of them seen just once.

The sample taken for sequencing was memory CD4+ T cells sorted from blood. Subset indicated: CD45RA-negative fraction. The chain has TRBV23-1 and TRBJ2-1; the match to TRBD2 covers 13 bases. TRBV23-1 counts as an open reading frame of uncertain function. This sequence originates from a woman under 40 in good health. The CDR3 sequence: CASRRLAGGNEQFF. CDR3 DNA: TGCGCCAGCAGAAGACTAGCGGGAGGTAATGAGCAGTTCTTC.